The 31 T cell receptor beta chains reported below all come from one sample, sequenced in a study of T cell responses to AZD1222 COVID-19 vaccine. This table comes from immunoSEQ multiplex PCR, and its TCRdb copy is limited to in-frame clones, with some not included. The table records 55,000 to 75,000 clones, 88% of them present only once. The specimen was peripheral blood, collected on day 0 of AZD1222 vaccination. The source is an adult in good health.

This chain links TRBV10-1 with TRBJ2-1, with 8 nucleotides matching TRBD2. Germline V gives CDR1 WNHNN, CDR2 SYGVQD (reference sequence). The CDR3 consists of 17 residues. Unmatched junction bases numbered 6, after V lost 2 bases and J lost 0 bases. CDR3 region: CASSEDLAGSSYNEQFF. The CDR3 region has the DNA TGCGCCAGCAGTGAGGACCTAGCGGGTAGCTCCTACAATGAGCAGTTCTTC.

This sequence joins TRBV15 and TRBJ2-1; 7 bases map to TRBD2. Germline-derived CDR1 and CDR2 are LNHNV and YYDKDF (reference sequence). Unmatched junction bases numbered 0, after V lost 6 bases and J lost 1 base. The CDR3 consists of 13 residues. The CDR3 is CATRGGSYNEQFF. CDR3 DNA: TGTGCCACCAGGGGGGGGTCCTACAATGAGCAGTTCTTC. The full variable domain, with the rest looked up from reference TRBV15 and TRBJ2-1, is DAMVIQNPRYQVTQFGKPVTLSCSQTLNHNVMYWYQQKSSQAPKLLFHYYDKDFNNEADTPDNFQSRRPNTSFCFLDIRSPGLGDTAMYLCATRGGSYNEQFFGPGTRLTVL.

This clone has only one observation. V is TRBV7-8 and J is TRBJ2-1; D not resolved. The CDR3 is 16 residues long. V dropped 1 base and J dropped 7 bases, with 17 bases sitting between them. Germline CDR1 reads SGHVS; CDR2 reads FQNEAQ. The CDR3 spells CASSLVISRRSNEQFF. In DNA form, the CDR3 reads TGTGCCAGCAGCTTAGTAATTAGCCGCCGGTCTAATGAGCAGTTCTTC.

This chain connects TRBV24-1 to TRBJ1-1; maybe TRBD1 (5 bases). The CDR3 has 13 amino acids. Deletions cut 5 bases from V and 5 bases from J, with 11 bases between. The germline V gene encodes CDR1 KGHDR and CDR2 SFDVKD. DNA for the CDR3: TGTGCCACCAGTGGGTGGGGCGCGACTGAAGCTTTCTTT. It yields the protein CATSGWGATEAFF.

This chain connects TRBV5-1 to TRBJ1-5; no reliable D call. The CDR3 has 12 amino acids. V lost 2 bases and J 7 bases, leaving 7 bases between the germline ends. CDR1 SGHRS and CDR2 YFSETQ come from the germline V gene. In DNA form, the CDR3 reads TGCGCCAGCAGCTTACTATGGCAGCCCCAGCATTTT. This codes for CASSLLWQPQHF.

This rearrangement joins TRBV29-1 to TRBJ2-1, with 7 bases identical to TRBD2. Germline CDR1 SQVTM, CDR2 ANQGSEA. Germline trimming cut 7 bases from V and 3 bases from J; bases unmatched to any gene: 3. The CDR3 extends over 12 amino acids. CDR3 residues: CSATSDYNEQFF. CDR3 coding DNA: TGCAGCGCCACTAGCGACTACAATGAGCAGTTCTTC.

The chain carries TRBV7-2 and TRBJ2-5, with D tentatively TRBD2 (5 bases). The CDR3 has 12 residues. Germline V gene data show CDR1 as SGHTA and CDR2 as FQGNSA. The V gene lost 5 bases and the J gene lost 7 bases, with 11 bases spanning the gap. DNA of the CDR3: TGTGCCAGCAGCCCCCCGGGGTGGACCCAGTACTTC. Protein: CASSPPGWTQYF.

J is TRBJ2-7 and V is TRBV2; weak D call: TRBD1 (6 bases). V was pared by 2 bases and J by 2 bases, with 13 bases between. The CDR3 is 15 residues long. From germline, CDR1 is SNHLY and CDR2 FYNNEI. DNA for the CDR3: TGTGCCAGCAGTGAACGCCCAGGGGCAACCTACGAGCAGTACTTC. This gives the protein CASSERPGATYEQYF.

The chain employs TRBV28 and TRBJ1-1, with 7 bases lining up with TRBD1. This CDR3 is built from 15 residues. CDR1 and CDR2 (germline): MDHEN, SYDVKM. The J segment lost 2 bases and the V segment lost 5 bases, leaving 8 bases of the junction unmatched. CDR3 nucleotides: TGTGCCAGCAGTCCGAACCACAGGGGTAACACTGAAGCTTTCTTT. It yields the protein CASSPNHRGNTEAFF.

The V and J genes are TRBV5-1 and TRBJ1-6; D perhaps matches TRBD1 (6 bases). V was pared by 1 base and J by 7 bases, with 9 bases between. CDR3 length: 14 amino acids. Germline V CDR1 and CDR2: SGHRS, YFSETQ. The CDR3 sequence is CASSLRQVNSPLHF. The CDR3 coding sequence is TGCGCCAGCAGCTTGAGACAGGTCAATTCACCCCTCCACTTT.

The rearrangement uses TRBV4-1 and TRBJ1-5; D ambiguous. Trimming removed 4 bases at V and 9 bases at J, with 13 bases between. CDR1 and CDR2 (germline): MGHRA, YSYEKL. CDR3 length equals 13 residues. The CDR3 nucleotides are TGCGCCAGCAGCCTCGCGGCCATGAGGCCCCAGCATTTT. Translated: CASSLAAMRPQHF.

The chain employs TRBV9 and TRBJ1-6, with a weak D call TRBD1 (5 bases). This CDR3 is built from 16 residues. Germline CDR1 SGDLS, CDR2 YYNGEE. Trimming stripped 4 bases from V and 5 bases from J, with 16 bases between. The CDR3 region is CASSPHDRIHNSPLHF. In DNA, the CDR3 is TGTGCCAGCAGCCCCCACGACAGAATCCATAATTCACCCCTCCACTTT.

The V and J genes are TRBV7-8 and TRBJ2-1; unclear D gene. V was clipped by 4 bases and J by 1 base, with 14 bases between them. The CDR3 runs 16 residues. The germline V gene encodes CDR1 SGHVS and CDR2 FQNEAQ. In nucleotides, the CDR3 is TGTGCCAGCAGCTGGGCGACTGGAACTTCCTACAATGAGCAGTTCTTC. Its translation: CASSWATGTSYNEQFF.

This clone was seen only once. The chain recombines TRBV5-1 with TRBJ1-2, with a possible D match to TRBD1 (5 bases). V gave up 4 bases and J gave up 6 bases, with 19 bases separating them. Germline V lookup: CDR1 SGHRS, CDR2 YFSETQ. The CDR3 has 15 amino acids. The chain's CDR3 is CASSPSSGNRDGYTF. For the CDR3, the DNA is TGCGCCAGCAGCCCCTCCTCAGGGAATCGAGATGGCTACACCTTC.

The gene calls are TRBV12-5 and TRBJ1-1; D is possibly TRBD1 (5 bases). CDR3 size: 15 residues. V lost 0 bases and J 1 base, leaving 9 bases between the germline ends. Per germline, CDR1 LGHNT and CDR2 FRNRAP. The CDR3 DNA reads TGTGCTAGTGGTTTGGTACTTGGGGGGAACACTGAAGCTTTCTTT. It translates to CASGLVLGGNTEAFF.

This chain connects TRBV7-9 to TRBJ1-3, with D possibly being TRBD1 (5 bases). Per the germline V gene, CDR1 is SEHNR and CDR2 is FQNEAQ (reference sequence). This CDR3 is built from 15 residues. Trimming removed 0 bases at V and 3 bases at J, with 9 bases between. The CDR3 protein is CASSLARGFGNTIYF. Written as DNA, the CDR3 is TGTGCCAGCAGCTTAGCCCGGGGGTTTGGAAACACCATATATTTT.

J is TRBJ2-5 and V is TRBV24-1; 10 bases fit TRBD1. J was trimmed by 5 bases and V by 4 bases; bases with no gene match: 9. Germline loops: CDR1 KGHDR, CDR2 SFDVKD. The CDR3 loop spans 16 amino acids. The CDR3 is CATSDPGQGRGETQYF. The CDR3 DNA reads as TGTGCCACCAGTGACCCGGGACAGGGGCGTGGGGAGACCCAGTACTTC.

The chain carries TRBV3-1 (or the pseudogene TRBV3-2) and TRBJ1-2; 9 nucleotides line up with TRBD1. CDR1 and CDR2 from the germline V gene are LGHDT and YNNKEL (reference sequence). The ends lost 1 base at V and 9 bases at J; junction bases unmatched: 3. The length of the CDR3 is 13 residues. The CDR3 DNA sequence: TGTGCCAGCAGCCAAGTACAGGGGGCTAGCTACACCTTC. Translation: CASSQVQGASYTF.

The J gene is TRBJ2-6, the V gene TRBV7-8; 10 bases match TRBD2. After removal of 7 bases from V and 3 bases from J, the junction contained 12 bases not matched to a gene. CDR1 and CDR2 from the germline V gene are SGHVS and FQNEAQ. CDR3 size: 18 residues. CDR3 coding DNA: TGTGCCAGCAACATGAGGGCAGCGGGAGGGAGTGGGGCCAACGTCCTGACTTTC. Translating gives CASNMRAAGGSGANVLTF.

This rearrangement joins TRBV30 to TRBJ2-2; the D is unclear. The ends were cut back, 0 bases at V and 0 bases at J, with 5 bases in the middle. CDR3 length: 14 amino acids. Germline V CDR1 and CDR2: GTSNPN, SVGIG (reference sequence). The CDR3 DNA reads TGTGCCTGGAGTGTAGTTACGAACACCGGGGAGCTGTTTTTT. Its protein product is CAWSVVTNTGELFF.

The V call is TRBV5-1, the J call TRBJ2-2; D remains ambiguous. Trimming left V 3 bases short and J 4 bases short, with 10 bases between. The CDR3 is made up of 14 amino acids. The germline V gene has CDR1 SGHRS and CDR2 YFSETQ. The CDR3 sequence: CASSSRTATGELFF. The DNA for the CDR3 is TGCGCCAGCAGCTCCAGGACGGCCACCGGGGAGCTGTTTTTT.

V usage is TRBV28 and J usage is TRBJ2-1; TRBD2 agrees at 10 bases. The CDR3 length is 16 residues. The trim removed 5 bases at V and 8 bases at J, leaving 12 bases unmatched. CDR1 and CDR2 from the germline V gene are MDHEN and SYDVKM. This CDR3 is CASSKLLAGALDEQFF. CDR3 sequence (DNA): TGTGCCAGCAGTAAACTCCTAGCGGGAGCTTTAGATGAGCAGTTCTTC.

This chain links TRBV19 with TRBJ2-5; 10 nucleotides match TRBD2. The germline gives CDR1 LNHDA, CDR2 SQIVND (reference sequence). J lost 1 base, V lost 6 bases, and 8 bases had no gene match. The CDR3 covers 16 residues. The CDR3 DNA is TGTGCCAGTAGGAGCGGGAGGGCTTTTCGCCAAGAGACCCAGTACTTC. Protein: CASRSGRAFRQETQYF.

The chain employs TRBV19 and TRBJ1-2; D is possibly TRBD1 (5 bases). The CDR3 is made up of 14 amino acids. Trimming cost V 10 bases and J 5 bases, with 20 bases left between them. Germline V CDR1 and CDR2: LNHDA, SQIVND (reference sequence). CDR3 in amino acids: CATRGGTENYGYTF. Here the CDR3 DNA reads TGTGCCACTAGAGGAGGGACGGAGAATTATGGCTACACCTTC.

V gene TRBV2 combines with J gene TRBJ2-5, with D possibly being TRBD2 (7 bases). The V end lost 7 bases, the J end lost 1 base, and 10 bases lay between the germline ends. Germline CDR1 reads SNHLY; CDR2 reads FYNNEI. The CDR3 sequence is 13 residues long. CDR3 in DNA: TGTGCCAGCATCCGGGGGGCCCAAGAGACCCAGTACTTC. It is translated as CASIRGAQETQYF.

This rearrangement joins TRBV28 to TRBJ2-5; D perhaps matches TRBD2 (6 bases). This CDR3 is built from 13 residues. The germline gives CDR1 MDHEN, CDR2 SYDVKM. Trimming took off 6 bases at V and 4 bases at J, with 12 bases between the two ends. CDR3 DNA: TGTGCCAGCAGGGGGGGAGGCACAGAGACCCAGTACTTC. Translation: CASRGGGTETQYF. Drawing the rest from reference TRBV28 and TRBJ2-5, the complete variable domain is DVKVTQSSRYLVKRTGEKVFLECVQDMDHENMFWYRQDPGLGLRLIYFSYDVKMKEKGDIPEGYSVSREKKERFSLILESASTNQTSMYLCASRGGGTETQYFGPGTRLLVL.

The chain is built from TRBV6-5 and TRBJ2-1, with 8 bases lining up with TRBD2. Germline values: CDR1 MNHEY, CDR2 SVGAGI. The J segment lost 2 bases and the V segment lost 11 bases, leaving 8 bases of the junction unmatched. The CDR3 loop spans 14 amino acids. CDR3: CAAGKAGAYNEQFF. In DNA form, the CDR3 reads TGTGCCGCCGGGAAAGCGGGAGCCTACAATGAGCAGTTCTTC.

V usage is TRBV6-5 and J usage is TRBJ1-6; D unresolved. Germline loops: CDR1 MNHEY, CDR2 SVGAGI. The CDR3 is 15 residues long. Trimming cost V 7 bases and J 2 bases, with 12 bases left between them. For the CDR3, the DNA is TGTGCCAGCAACCCCGATTACACCTATAATTCACCCCTCCACTTT. It codes for CASNPDYTYNSPLHF.

The rearrangement joins TRBV5-6 to TRBJ1-2, with 7 nucleotides matching TRBD1. This CDR3 has 14 amino acids. With V trimmed by 1 base and J by 7 bases, 7 bases remained unmatched. Germline CDR1 reads SGHDT; CDR2 reads YYEEEE. The CDR3 reads CASSLRRGASGYTF. The CDR3 DNA reads TGTGCCAGCAGCTTGCGCAGGGGGGCCAGTGGCTACACCTTC.

The chain uses TRBV12-3 or TRBV12-4 and TRBJ2-7; 8 bases fit TRBD2. The CDR3 spans 13 residues. Germline trimming cut 4 bases from V and 3 bases from J; bases unmatched to any gene: 2. As DNA, the CDR3 is TGTGCCAGCAGTTACGGGGGGGTCTACGAGCAGTACTTC. It is translated as CASSYGGVYEQYF.

The CDR3 loop reads CASSPDYNEQFF. The CDR3 bases are TGTGCCAGCTCACCCGACTACAATGAGCAGTTCTTC. The chain links TRBV18 to TRBJ2-1, with D unclear. CDR3 length: 12 amino acids. Germline V gives CDR1 KGHSH, CDR2 LQKENI. V lost 3 bases and J 3 bases, leaving 3 bases between the germline ends.